Listed below are T cell receptor beta chains from one sample, sequenced in a study of blood T cell repertoires in COVID-19. Only in-frame clones appear in the TCRdb table, and some are missing; sequencing was by immunoSEQ multiplex PCR. The table records roughly 190,000 clones, around four fifths of them present only once. The sequencing input was peripheral blood. Source of these receptors: a human donor in a cohort sampled during active COVID-19. CDR3s include the opening cysteine and the closing phenylalanine or tryptophan. The D gene is left open where the match is weak. Expanded clones are given a class, and other clones once, few, many or no size at all.

TGTGCCAGCAGTCGCGGACAGGGCGTTGGCTACACCTTC	CASSRGQGVGYTF	TRBV6-5	.	TRBD1	TRBJ1-2	13
TGTGCCAGCATGCCGGGTACTCACACTGAAGCTTTCTTT	CASMPGTHTEAFF	TRBV27	.	.	TRBJ1-1	13
TGTGCCAGCAGTTACAGGGTCCGAGAGACCCAGTACTTC	CASSYRVRETQYF	TRBV27	.	.	TRBJ2-5	13
TGCGCCAGCAGCTTCTATGGATTGGAGACAGGCCAGGGTTTATATGGCTACACCTTC	CASSFYGLETGQGLYGYTF	TRBV5-1	few	.	TRBJ1-2	19
TGTGCCACCTTGGCAGGGGGCGTTGGCTACACCTTC	CATLAGGVGYTF	TRBV5-8	.	TRBD1	TRBJ1-2	12
TGTGCCAGTAGTATGACAGGGTATTCTGGGCAGCCCCAGCATTTT	CASSMTGYSGQPQHF	TRBV19	.	TRBD1	TRBJ1-5	15
TGTGCCAGCAGCATGCTAATCACCGGGGAGCTGTTTTTT	CASSMLITGELFF	TRBV5-8	once	.	TRBJ2-2	13
TGTGCCAGCAGTGCAGGACAGGGTCTAAGGGAAAAACTGTTTTTT	CASSAGQGLREKLFF	TRBV2	.	TRBD1	TRBJ1-4	15
TGTGCCAGCAGCTTGGAGGGAACCGACAGGGGTAACGGCTACACCTTC	CASSLEGTDRGNGYTF	TRBV5-4	few	TRBD1	TRBJ1-2	16
TGTGCCAGCAGCTTGTTGTTCCTCGGCCCGGGAGAGCAGTTCTTC	CASSLLFLGPGEQFF	TRBV5-5	.	.	TRBJ2-1	15
TGTGCCAGCAGCCAAGACAATAGCTGGCAGTACTTC	CASSQDNSWQYF	TRBV14	.	.	TRBJ2-7	12
TGTGCCAGCAGTACGACAGGGAACTATGGCTACACCTTC	CASSTTGNYGYTF	TRBV7-9	.	TRBD1	TRBJ1-2	13
TGTGCCAGCAGCTTGGTCTACGGAGGTACGGATACGCAGTATTTT	CASSLVYGGTDTQYF	TRBV5-5	.	.	TRBJ2-3	15
TGCGCCAGCAGCTTGGGACAGGAGTTTAATGAAAAACTGTTTTTT	CASSLGQEFNEKLFF	TRBV5-1	.	.	TRBJ1-4	15
TGTGCCAGCAGCCGGACAGGGACTGAAGCTTTCTTT	CASSRTGTEAFF	TRBV6-5	once	TRBD1	TRBJ1-1	12
TGTGCCAGCAGCTTTACGTACTCTTTAGCCAAAAACATTCAGTACTTC	CASSFTYSLAKNIQYF	TRBV7-2	.	.	TRBJ2-4	16
TGTGCCACCTTATACACAGATACGCAGTATTTT	CATLYTDTQYF	TRBV2	.	.	TRBJ2-3	11
TGTGCCAGCAGTTTTCTGTCTGGGCAGGTGAGAGAAAAACTGTTTTTT	CASSFLSGQVREKLFF	TRBV28	.	.	TRBJ1-4	16
TGTGCCAGCAGCGTCCGAGGACAGGGGGATGAAAAACTGTTTTTT	CASSVRGQGDEKLFF	TRBV6-5	few	TRBD1	TRBJ1-4	15
TGCGCCAGCAGCCACAGCGGGGGGGCCTTTGAGCAGTTCTTC	CASSHSGGAFEQFF	TRBV4-1	many	TRBD2	TRBJ2-1	14
TGTGCCAGCAGTTTATCCACAGGGGGCTACGAGCAGTACTTC	CASSLSTGGYEQYF	TRBV28	.	TRBD1	TRBJ2-7	14
TGTGCCAGTAGTAGGACTAGCGGTATCTACGAGCAGTACTTC	CASSRTSGIYEQYF	TRBV19	.	TRBD2	TRBJ2-7	14